This T cell receptor (beta chain) was sequenced in a study of regulatory T cells in long-lasting Graves disease. Whole-study results and caveats: It was in persistent disease that TRBV28, TRBJ1-2 and TRBJ2-5 were favored. Compared with new cases, persistent Graves' patients showed reduced TCR diversity.

A few counts support this clonotype. Its antigen is undetermined. Trimming took 5 bases from V and 6 from J; bases not matched to a gene: 10. Germline CDR1 MNHNS, CDR2 SASEGT. The CDR3 is 14 amino acids. The time point here: newly diagnosed GD, antithyroid drugs for less than 3 months. Following extraction of RNA from PBMCs, that RNA was used to make the TCR library. To make TCR beta libraries, researchers used iRepertoire HTBI primers and Arm-PCR of CDR3 regions. TCRdb reanalysed the multiplex PCR reads using MiXCR and keeps one entry per CDR3 protein. The sample lists approximately 440,000 distinct CDR3 sequences, 15% to 20% occurring once. The data were also submitted as part of a second study, on T cells in Graves' hyperthyroidism and ophthalmopathy.

The TCR originated in a man aged 35 to 55 with Graves disease. Sequenced material: peripheral blood mononuclear cells (PBMCs), taken at new diagnosis, from a patient treated with antithyroid drugs. The chain joins TRBV6-1 to TRBJ2-7; 7 bases match TRBD1. The CDR3 DNA follows: TGTGCCAGCAGTCCCCTGACAGGGACGGGCGAGCAGTACTTC. Protein: CASSPLTGTGEQYF.